These 29 T cell receptor beta chains originate from one sample sequenced in a study of T cells expressing NK-cell markers. TCRdb re-called the 5' RACE reads and shows each CDR3 protein once, DNA omitted. Here the sample table reports 250,000 to 300,000 distinct CDR3 sequences. Sequencing was done on a sample of blood T cells: a sorted CD56 or NKG2C T cell subset, CD4+ or CD8+ T cells, or bulk PBMC T cells (not recorded which). Every receptor here comes from a woman aged 18 to 75 in good health.

The chain carries TRBV5-6 and TRBJ1-1; TCRdb reports TRBD1, a call that lacks DNA to check it against. CDR1 SGHDT and CDR2 YYEEEE come from the germline V gene. The CDR3 is made up of 16 amino acids. CDR3 loop: CASSLTPGQGSTEAFF.

The chain has TRBV6-1 and TRBJ1-5; the D call of TRBD1 rests on TCRdb alone, since no DNA is present to check it. The CDR3 loop spans 16 amino acids. Germline assignment: CDR1 MNHNS and CDR2 SASEGT. The chain's CDR3 is CASSPRQGGVYQPQHF.

This chain joins TRBV6-1 and TRBJ1-6. The germline gives CDR1 MNHNS, CDR2 SASEGT. The CDR3 is 14 residues long. This CDR3 is CASSPIGANSPLHF.

This chain uses TRBV7-6 with TRBJ2-5; TCRdb reports TRBD2, a call that lacks DNA to check it against. Germline V gene sequence: CDR1 SGHVS, CDR2 FNYEAQ. This CDR3 has 11 residues. CDR3 amino acids: CASSGGETQYF.

The rearrangement uses TRBV4-3 and TRBJ2-7; the TRBD2 assignment by TCRdb is unverifiable without DNA. The CDR3 spans 15 residues. CDR1 and CDR2 (germline): LGHNA, YSLEER. The chain's CDR3 is CASSQRLAGGNEQYF.

CDR3 sequence: CSGARQGETQYF. V gene TRBV29-1 combines with J gene TRBJ2-5; TCRdb outputs TRBD1, but without DNA this stays unchecked. The germline V gene has CDR1 SQVTM and CDR2 ANQGSEA. The CDR3 runs 12 residues.

The chain is built from TRBV4-3 and TRBJ2-3; TCRdb designates TRBD1, a call that cannot be tested without DNA. Germline CDR1 reads LGHNA; CDR2 reads YSLEER. The CDR3 length is 15 residues. The CDR3 protein is CASSQKGASTDTQYF.

The chain couples TRBV12-3 or TRBV12-4 to TRBJ1-5; TCRdb returns TRBD1, unconfirmable since there is no DNA. CDR3 length: 14 residues. The CDR3 sequence: CASSLNVGGQPQHF.

The chain recombines TRBV7-3 with TRBJ2-3. Germline values: CDR1 SGHTA, CDR2 FQGTGA. The CDR3 length is 13 residues. The CDR3 here is CASSLSRVDTQYF.

V usage is TRBV5-4 and J usage is TRBJ2-5; as DNA is missing, the TRBD1 call by TCRdb cannot be tested. This CDR3 comprises 16 residues. Germline lookup yields CDR1 SGHNT and CDR2 YYREEE (reference sequence). CDR3 residues: CASSSTVGQVGETQYF.

V and J are TRBV10-3 and TRBJ2-3; TCRdb returns TRBD2, unconfirmable since there is no DNA. The CDR3 totals 17 residues. The germline CDR1 and CDR2 sequences are ENHRY and SYGVKD. The CDR3 loop reads CAISERGSGSSPDTQYF.

The chain carries TRBV20-1 and TRBJ2-6. Germline CDR1 is DFQATT and CDR2 is SNEGSKA (reference sequence). The CDR3 runs to 14 residues. The CDR3 loop reads CSARDGGGANVLTF.

This sequence joins TRBV12-3 or TRBV12-4 and TRBJ1-2; the TCRdb call, TRBD1, lacks DNA for checking. This CDR3 contains 13 residues. CDR3 region: CASCPAGGYGYTF.

The CDR3 reads CASSELSVAVGGYTF. The chain carries TRBV6-1 and TRBJ1-2. The germline gives CDR1 MNHNS, CDR2 SASEGT. The CDR3 runs 15 residues.

The chain joins TRBV6-1 to TRBJ2-2; absent DNA, TCRdb's TRBD1 call cannot be checked. The CDR3 contains 15 residues. Germline lookup yields CDR1 MNHNS and CDR2 SASEGT. The CDR3 spells CASSRDRGPTGELFF.

The chain has TRBV9 and TRBJ1-1. Germline V gene sequence: CDR1 SGDLS, CDR2 YYNGEE. The CDR3 runs 13 residues. CDR3 in amino acids: CASSAVRNTEAFF.

This chain uses TRBV7-2 with TRBJ2-1; TCRdb picks TRBD2, but there is no DNA to check that call. There are 14 residues in the CDR3. CDR1 SGHTA and CDR2 FQGNSA come from the germline V gene. The CDR3 sequence is CASSVLAGVNEQFF.

The chain employs TRBV24-1 and TRBJ2-5; the TRBD2 assignment by TCRdb is unverifiable without DNA. Germline CDR1 and CDR2: KGHDR and SFDVKD. This CDR3 contains 16 residues. Here the CDR3 reads CATSDGTSGVRETQYF.

The chain uses TRBV5-1 and TRBJ1-1; TCRdb reports TRBD1, a call that lacks DNA to check it against. In germline, CDR1 is SGHRS, CDR2 YFSETQ. The CDR3 covers 12 residues. The CDR3 loop reads CASSPTGTEAFF. The complete variable domain, with remaining parts taken from reference TRBV5-1 and TRBJ1-1, reads KAGVTQTPRYLIKTRGQQVTLSCSPISGHRSVSWYQQTPGQGLQFLFEYFSETQRNKGNFPGRFSGRQFSNSRSEMNVSTLELGDSALYLCASSPTGTEAFFGQGTRLTVV.

CDR3: CASSPPTGLGTQYF. The chain carries TRBV18 and TRBJ2-3; TCRdb lists TRBD1, though no DNA is available to test this call. Germline V gives CDR1 KGHSH, CDR2 LQKENI. The CDR3 has 14 amino acids.

The genes are TRBV5-8 and TRBJ2-5; TCRdb names TRBD1, which stays unverified in the absence of DNA. Per the germline V gene, CDR1 is SGHTS and CDR2 is YDEGEE. The CDR3 runs to 16 residues. CDR3 sequence: CASSPVGQGRQETQYF.

The chain combines TRBV12-3 or TRBV12-4 with TRBJ1-4; the D call of TRBD1 rests on TCRdb alone, since no DNA is present to check it. The CDR3 covers 15 residues. The CDR3 region is CASSPHGTGDEKLFF.

The chain combines TRBV5-5 with TRBJ2-1; TCRdb's D call of TRBD1 is untestable without DNA. Germline assignment: CDR1 SGHKS and CDR2 YYEKEE (reference sequence). The CDR3 sequence is 13 residues long. The CDR3 loop reads CASSLGPGSEQFF.

The chain joins TRBV5-1 to TRBJ1-4; lacking DNA, the TRBD1 call made by TCRdb goes unchecked. This CDR3 spans 14 amino acids. CDR1 is SGHRS and CDR2 is YFSETQ in the germline V gene. The CDR3 spells CASRRQPPNEKLFF. Full variable domain (missing parts from reference TRBV5-1 and TRBJ1-4): KAGVTQTPRYLIKTRGQQVTLSCSPISGHRSVSWYQQTPGQGLQFLFEYFSETQRNKGNFPGRFSGRQFSNSRSEMNVSTLELGDSALYLCASRRQPPNEKLFFGSGTQLSVL.

V and J are TRBV6-2 or TRBV6-3 and TRBJ2-7; the D call of TRBD2 rests on TCRdb alone, since no DNA is present to check it. CDR1 and CDR2 from the germline V gene are MNHEY and SVGEGT. The CDR3 is made up of 15 amino acids. The CDR3: CASTDLSGNLYEQYF.

This rearrangement joins TRBV18 to TRBJ1-2; the TCRdb D gene call, TRBD1, has no DNA to confirm it. CDR1 and CDR2 (germline): KGHSH, LQKENI. The CDR3 runs 14 residues. CDR3 loop: CASSPRDSPYGYTF. The full variable domain, in which reference TRBV18 and TRBJ1-2 provide the parts outside the CDR3, is NAGVMQNPRHLVRRRGQEARLRCSPMKGHSHVYWYRQLPEEGLKFMVYLQKENIIDESGMPKERFSAEFPKEGPSILRIQQVVRGDSAAYFCASSPRDSPYGYTFGSGTRLTVV.

V is TRBV20-1 and J is TRBJ1-1. The CDR3 extends over 13 amino acids. CDR1 and CDR2 from the germline V gene are DFQATT and SNEGSKA (reference sequence). The CDR3: CSAPRSKNTEAFF.

CDR3 region: CSALTGAGQPQHF. This chain links TRBV20-1 with TRBJ1-5; as DNA is missing, the TRBD1 call by TCRdb cannot be tested. The CDR3 runs 13 residues. Germline CDR1 is DFQATT and CDR2 is SNEGSKA (reference sequence).

The chain uses TRBV7-2 and TRBJ2-5; absent DNA, TCRdb's TRBD2 call cannot be checked. The germline CDR1 and CDR2 sequences are SGHTA and FQGNSA. This CDR3 contains 16 residues. CDR3 sequence: CASSMTSGMYQETQYF.